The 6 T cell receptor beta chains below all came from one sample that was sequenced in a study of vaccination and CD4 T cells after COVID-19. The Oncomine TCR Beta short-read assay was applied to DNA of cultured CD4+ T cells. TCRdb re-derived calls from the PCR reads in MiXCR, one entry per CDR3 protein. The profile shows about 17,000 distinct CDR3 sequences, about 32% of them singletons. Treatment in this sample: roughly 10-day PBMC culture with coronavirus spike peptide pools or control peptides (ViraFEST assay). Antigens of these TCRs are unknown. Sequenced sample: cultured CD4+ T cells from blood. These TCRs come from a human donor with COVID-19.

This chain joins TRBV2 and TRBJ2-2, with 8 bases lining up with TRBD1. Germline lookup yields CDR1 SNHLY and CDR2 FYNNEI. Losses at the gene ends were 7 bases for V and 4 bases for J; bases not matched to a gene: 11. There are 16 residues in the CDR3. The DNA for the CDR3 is TGTGCCAGCAACCAATTGACAGGGGTAGGCACCGGGGAGCTGTTTTTT. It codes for CASNQLTGVGTGELFF.

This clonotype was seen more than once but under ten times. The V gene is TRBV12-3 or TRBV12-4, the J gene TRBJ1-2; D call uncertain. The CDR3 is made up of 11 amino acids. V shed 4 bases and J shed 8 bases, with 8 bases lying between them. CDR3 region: CASSSWQGYTF. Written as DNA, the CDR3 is TGTGCCAGCAGTTCCTGGCAGGGCTACACCTTC.

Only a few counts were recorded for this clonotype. The CDR3 DNA follows: TGCAGTGGGTCGGACAGGGTGGATGAGCAGTTCTTC. Translated, it gives CSGSDRVDEQFF. The chain recombines TRBV20-1 with TRBJ2-1; 8 nucleotides align to TRBD1. This CDR3 is built from 12 residues. Germline V gene lookup returns CDR1 DFQATT and CDR2 SNEGSKA (reference sequence). Losses at the gene ends were 7 bases for V and 8 bases for J; bases not matched to a gene: 7.

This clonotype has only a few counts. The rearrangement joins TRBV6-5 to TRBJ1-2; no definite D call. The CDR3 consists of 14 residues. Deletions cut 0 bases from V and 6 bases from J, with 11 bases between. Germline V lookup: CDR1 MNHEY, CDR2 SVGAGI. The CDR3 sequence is CASSYSLDKDGYTF. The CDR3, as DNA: TGTGCCAGCAGTTACTCTCTAGACAAAGATGGCTACACCTTC.

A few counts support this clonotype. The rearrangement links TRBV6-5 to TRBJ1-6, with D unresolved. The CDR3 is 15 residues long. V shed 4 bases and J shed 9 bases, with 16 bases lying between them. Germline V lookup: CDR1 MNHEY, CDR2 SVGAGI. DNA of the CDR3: TGTGCCAGCAGTTCCCAAGGACTGGGATTTTCACCCCTCCACTTT. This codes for CASSSQGLGFSPLHF.

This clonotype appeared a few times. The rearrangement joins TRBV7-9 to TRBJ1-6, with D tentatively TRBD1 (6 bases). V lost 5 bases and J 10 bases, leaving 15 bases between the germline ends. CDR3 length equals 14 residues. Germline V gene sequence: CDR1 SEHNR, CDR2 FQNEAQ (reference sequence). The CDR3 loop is CASSPDSKESPLHF. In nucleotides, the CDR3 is TGTGCCAGCAGCCCGGACAGTAAGGAGTCACCCCTCCACTTT.